This T cell receptor beta chain was captured by sequencing in a study of post-analysis software for immune sequencing data. Overall study findings and caveats: Five or six TRBV segments appeared more often in patients than in controls, and TRBV5-6, TRBV5-1 and TRBV20-1 were among these.

The library was made from cDNA and included unique molecular identifiers. TCRdb reanalysed the PCR reads using MiXCR and keeps one entry per CDR3 protein. This sample has more than 450,000 distinct CDR3 sequences, with 30% to 40% found just once. V lost 5 bases to trimming and J lost 5 bases, with 11 bases between them. In germline, CDR1 is LNHNV, CDR2 YYDKDF (reference sequence). The CDR3 spans 13 residues. With respect to this clonotype: Its antigen is unknown.

V is TRBV15 and J is TRBJ2-3; the D is unclear. The specimen sequenced was blood. The source of this sequence is a girl younger than 18 with multiple sclerosis. CDR3 region: CATSLDPGDTQYF. In nucleotides, the CDR3 is TGTGCCACCAGCCTCGACCCGGGAGATACGCAGTATTTT.